These 2 T cell receptor beta chains share one sample of origin, sequenced in a study of blood T cell repertoires in COVID-19. Some clones are missing from TCRdb's copy, which holds only in-frame ones; the method was immunoSEQ multiplex PCR. The sample yields roughly 79,000 clones, about 87% seen once. Source material: peripheral blood. Receptor source: a man aged 50 to 60 with active COVID-19.

The chain employs TRBV19 and TRBJ2-1; 11 nucleotides align to TRBD2. Looked up from germline, CDR1 is LNHDA and CDR2 is SQIVND (reference sequence). Trimming at V came to 4 bases and at J to 3 bases, leaving 2 bases not matched to a gene. This CDR3 is 15 amino acids long. This CDR3 is CASSRTSGSYNEQFF. The CDR3 DNA reads TGTGCCAGTAGTAGAACTAGCGGGAGCTACAATGAGCAGTTCTTC.

J is TRBJ2-7 and V is TRBV7-3; TRBD2 might be the D (6 bases). Per germline, CDR1 SGHTA and CDR2 FQGTGA. This CDR3 is 14 amino acids long. V was trimmed by 4 bases and J by 6 bases, leaving 16 bases between them. This chain's CDR3 is CASSSGTSTAEQYF. CDR3 DNA sequence: TGTGCCAGCAGCTCCGGGACTTCGACGGCCGAGCAGTACTTC.